The sequence of this T cell receptor (beta chain) was determined in a study of cytomegalovirus exposure and HLA in healthy donors. Use of 60 Vbeta and 13 Jbeta primers characterized the PCR. TCRdb keeps only in-frame clones here, not all; method: immunoSEQ multiplex PCR. The sample has roughly 140,000 clones, 80% to 90% seen once. Germline V CDR1 and CDR2: MNHEY, SMNVEV (reference sequence). V was cut by 4 bases and J by 5 bases, with 15 bases left in between. There are 15 residues in the CDR3. V gene TRBV27 combines with J gene TRBJ1-5; a possible D gene is TRBD1 (6 bases). Sequencing used PBMCs. The TCR comes from a woman aged 18-35 years in good health and CMV-seronegative. CDR3 region: CASSSLEGVYQPQHF. The DNA for the CDR3 is TGTGCCAGCAGTTCCCTCGAGGGGGTTTATCAGCCCCAGCATTTT.